One sample yielded the 20 T cell receptor beta chains listed below, sequenced in a study of graft-versus-host responses after intestinal transplantation. No cognate antigen is known for these TCRs. Data came from immunoSEQ multiplex PCR; TCRdb stores just in-frame clones and leaves some out. The table records about 39,000 clones, nearly 95% of them present only once. This specimen consisted of unstimulated CD8+ T cells sorted from spleen or lymph node cells, obtained before transplant. The receptor set was obtained from a human donor who was the organ donor for an intestinal transplant.

The V call is TRBV7-2, the J call TRBJ2-5, with D perhaps matching TRBD1 (6 bases). The DNA end is a closer match to TRBJ2-7, so the J assignment may be wrong. Germline loops: CDR1 SGHTA, CDR2 FQGNSA. The CDR3 spans 16 residues. The CDR3 DNA reads TGTGCCAGCAGCTTAGACCTTGTCCGGGACACCTACGAGCAGTACTTC. This sequence encodes CASSLDLVRDTYEQYF.

The chain employs TRBV5-6 and TRBJ2-7, with 7 bases fitting TRBD1. After removal of 0 bases from V and 2 bases from J, the junction contained 2 bases not matched to a gene. This CDR3 region has 14 residues. Germline V gene lookup returns CDR1 SGHDT and CDR2 YYEEEE. CDR3 DNA: TGTGCCAGCAGCTTGGCAGGGGGTACCTACGAGCAGTACTTC. Translation: CASSLAGGTYEQYF.

The chain joins TRBV6-5 to TRBJ2-5; 8 positions agree with TRBD1. The CDR3 spans 14 residues. Germline CDR1 and CDR2: MNHEY and SVGAGI. J was trimmed by 5 bases and V by 6 bases; bases with no gene match: 8. In nucleotides, the CDR3 is TGTGCCAGCAGCCAGACAGGGGAGGAGGAGACCCAGTACTTC. The encoded protein is CASSQTGEEETQYF.

This chain links TRBV4-3 with TRBJ2-2, with 12 positions matching TRBD1. With V trimmed by 1 base and J by 6 bases, 6 bases remained unmatched. The CDR3 has 17 amino acids. Germline assignment: CDR1 LGHNA and CDR2 YSLEER. CDR3 amino acids: CASSQGRGQGAAGELFF. In DNA form, the CDR3 reads TGCGCCAGCAGCCAAGGGAGGGGACAGGGGGCCGCCGGGGAGCTGTTTTTT.

The V call is TRBV27, the J call TRBJ2-7; D is perhaps TRBD1 (5 bases). Looked up from germline, CDR1 is MNHEY and CDR2 is SMNVEV (reference sequence). This CDR3 region has 16 residues. Between the trimmed V and J ends, which lost 0 bases and 1 base, there was a span of 13 bases. The CDR3 DNA reads TGTGCCAGCAGTTTATCGGCAGGGATTTTATCCTACGAGCAGTACTTC. Residues: CASSLSAGILSYEQYF.

J is TRBJ2-7 and V is TRBV9; maybe TRBD2 (5 bases). V lost 4 bases and J 2 bases, leaving 16 bases between the germline ends. The CDR3 is made up of 15 amino acids. CDR1 SGDLS and CDR2 YYNGEE come from the germline V gene. CDR3 protein: CASSPLADSAYEQYF. The CDR3 DNA sequence: TGTGCCAGCAGCCCCCTTGCGGACTCCGCCTACGAGCAGTACTTC.

CDR3 sequence: CASSLAGGYNEQFF. The CDR3 DNA is TGTGCCAGCAGTTTAGCGGGCGGCTACAATGAGCAGTTCTTC. The J gene is TRBJ2-1, the V gene TRBV27; a possible D gene is TRBD2 (5 bases). Trimming removed 2 bases from V and 3 bases from J, with 8 bases in between. The CDR3 consists of 14 residues. Germline CDR1 and CDR2: MNHEY and SMNVEV (reference sequence).

This chain joins TRBV5-1 and TRBJ1-2, with D unresolved. CDR1 is SGHRS, CDR2 YFSETQ, per germline. Trimming removed 5 bases from V and 2 bases from J, with 7 bases in between. The CDR3 is made up of 12 amino acids. CDR3 sequence reads: CASSFLNYGYTF. CDR3 nucleotides: TGCGCCAGCAGTTTTCTCAACTATGGCTACACCTTC.

This clone was counted a single time. V and J are TRBV27 and TRBJ2-7, with 11 bases fitting TRBD2. CDR1 and CDR2 from the germline V gene are MNHEY and SMNVEV (reference sequence). The junction had 1 base not matched to a gene; V was cut back by 2 bases and J by 4 bases. This CDR3 has 14 residues. The CDR3 spells CASSLLAGGYEQYF. The CDR3 region has the DNA TGTGCCAGCAGTTTACTAGCGGGGGGATACGAGCAGTACTTC.

The chain has TRBV9 and TRBJ2-3; D is perhaps TRBD2 (5 bases). Germline assignment: CDR1 SGDLS and CDR2 YYNGEE. The CDR3 runs 14 residues. V lost 2 bases to trimming and J lost 5 bases, with 12 bases between them. CDR3 DNA: TGTGCCAGCAGCGTCTTTGGAGGAAAAGATACGCAGTATTTT. It yields the protein CASSVFGGKDTQYF.

The V gene is TRBV2, the J gene TRBJ1-1; D not resolved. This CDR3 has 12 amino acids. The V and J ends lost 4 bases and 5 bases respectively, with 8 bases between them. Germline CDR1 reads SNHLY; CDR2 reads FYNNEI. The CDR3 DNA sequence: TGTGCCAGCAGTGCGTCGGGAACTGAAGCTTTCTTT. It encodes CASSASGTEAFF.

This chain connects TRBV13 to TRBJ1-1; D remains unclear. This CDR3 region has 15 residues. Germline V gene lookup returns CDR1 PRHDT and CDR2 FYEKMQ (reference sequence). The V and J ends lost 2 bases and 3 bases respectively, with 13 bases between them. The CDR3, as DNA: TGTGCCAGCAGCTTAATAACCGGGCAAGACACTGAAGCTTTCTTT. This gives the protein CASSLITGQDTEAFF.

This chain connects TRBV19 to TRBJ2-1; 11 nucleotides line up with TRBD2. The CDR3 length is 15 residues. Trimming took 5 bases from V and 9 from J; bases not matched to a gene: 9. Germline V gene sequence: CDR1 LNHDA, CDR2 SQIVND (reference sequence). The CDR3 region is CASSLIAGGPSEQFF. CDR3 DNA sequence: TGTGCCAGTAGTCTCATAGCGGGGGGGCCGTCTGAGCAGTTCTTC.

This sequence joins TRBV7-6 and TRBJ2-7; D remains unclear. Between the trimmed V and J ends, which lost 4 bases and 0 bases, there was a span of 13 bases. Germline assignment: CDR1 SGHVS and CDR2 FNYEAQ. The CDR3 sequence is 15 residues long. The CDR3 nucleotides are TGTGCCAGCAGCTCGCAGGTAGGATCCTCCTACGAGCAGTACTTC. This translates into CASSSQVGSSYEQYF.

The chain uses TRBV5-3 and TRBJ2-5, with D perhaps TRBD1 or TRBD2 (5 bases each). Judging by the DNA end, TRBJ2-7 fits better; the J call may be wrong. TRBV5-3 is assigned to the ORF class and has an uncertain function. CDR3 length: 15 amino acids. The CDR3 reads CARSFRDESSYEQYF. CDR3 sequence (DNA): TGTGCCAGAAGCTTCCGGGACGAGAGCTCCTACGAGCAGTACTTC.

In its sample, this clone was seen once. The chain recombines TRBV30 with TRBJ2-7, with D perhaps given as TRBD1 or TRBD2 (5 bases each). Per germline, CDR1 GTSNPN and CDR2 SVGIG (reference sequence). V shed 0 bases and J shed 7 bases, with 25 bases lying between them. This CDR3 spans 17 amino acids. CDR3 coding DNA: TGTGCCTGGAGTGTGGATGCCAGCCGAGTATGGGACGGGGAGCAGTACTTC. Amino acid sequence: CAWSVDASRVWDGEQYF.

Only one count was recorded for this clone. This sequence joins TRBV11-3 and TRBJ2-1; the D gene could be TRBD1 or TRBD2 (5 bases each). V shed 1 base and J shed 0 bases, with 7 bases lying between them. Germline assignment: CDR1 SGHNT and CDR2 YENEEA. This CDR3 is 15 amino acids long. The CDR3 is CASSLGGASYNEQFF. DNA for the CDR3: TGTGCCAGCAGCTTAGGAGGGGCCTCCTACAATGAGCAGTTCTTC.

The chain joins TRBV4-3 to TRBJ1-1; 9 positions agree with TRBD1. Germline V gene sequence: CDR1 LGHNA, CDR2 YSLEER. The CDR3 sequence is 15 residues long. V was clipped by 3 bases and J by 5 bases; unmatched bases: 7. CDR3 region: CASSHPGQGRTEAFF. The CDR3 DNA sequence: TGCGCCAGCAGCCACCCGGGACAGGGAAGGACTGAAGCTTTCTTT.

CDR3 in DNA: TGCGCCAGCAGCCATTTAACAGGGGTGAACACTGAAGCTTTCTTT. Its translation: CASSHLTGVNTEAFF. This sequence joins TRBV4-3 and TRBJ1-1; 7 bases map to TRBD1. Trimming at V came to 3 bases and at J to 0 bases, leaving 4 bases not matched to a gene. This CDR3 comprises 15 residues. The germline V gene encodes CDR1 LGHNA and CDR2 YSLEER.

The rearrangement links TRBV6-5 to TRBJ1-2, with no clear D. V was trimmed by 2 bases and J by 8 bases, leaving 12 bases between them. Looked up from germline, CDR1 is MNHEY and CDR2 is SVGAGI. The CDR3 spans 13 residues. The CDR3 loop reads CASSYSQVGGYTF. CDR3 nucleotide sequence: TGTGCCAGCAGTTACAGCCAGGTCGGCGGCTACACCTTC.